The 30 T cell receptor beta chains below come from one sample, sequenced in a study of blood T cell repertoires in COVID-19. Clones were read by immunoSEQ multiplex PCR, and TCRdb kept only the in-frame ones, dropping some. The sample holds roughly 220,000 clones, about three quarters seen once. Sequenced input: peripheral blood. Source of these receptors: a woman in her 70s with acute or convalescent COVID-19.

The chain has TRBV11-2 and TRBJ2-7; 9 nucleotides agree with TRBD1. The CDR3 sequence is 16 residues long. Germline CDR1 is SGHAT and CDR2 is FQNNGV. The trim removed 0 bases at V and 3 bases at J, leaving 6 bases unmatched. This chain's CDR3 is CASSLDLGQGYYEQYF. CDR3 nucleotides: TGTGCCAGCAGCTTAGACCTGGGACAGGGATACTACGAGCAGTACTTC. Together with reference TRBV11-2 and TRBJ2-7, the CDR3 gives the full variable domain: EAGVAQSPRYKIIEKRQSVAFWCNPISGHATLYWYQQILGQGPKLLIQFQNNGVVDDSQLPKDRFSAERLKGVDSTLKIQPAKLEDSAVYLCASSLDLGQGYYEQYFGPGTRLTVT.

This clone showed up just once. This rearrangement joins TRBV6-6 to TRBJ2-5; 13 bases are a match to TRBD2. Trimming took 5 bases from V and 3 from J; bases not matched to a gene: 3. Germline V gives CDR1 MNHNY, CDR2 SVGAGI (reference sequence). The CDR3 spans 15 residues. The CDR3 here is CASSGTSGNEETQYF. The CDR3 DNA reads TGTGCCAGCAGTGGGACTAGCGGGAACGAAGAGACCCAGTACTTC.

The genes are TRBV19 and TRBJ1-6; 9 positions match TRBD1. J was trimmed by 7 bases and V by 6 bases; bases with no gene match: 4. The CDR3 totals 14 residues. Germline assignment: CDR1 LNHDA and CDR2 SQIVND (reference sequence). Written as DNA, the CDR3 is TGTGCCAGTAGCCACAGGGGGCGGAATTCACCCCTCCACTTT. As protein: CASSHRGRNSPLHF.

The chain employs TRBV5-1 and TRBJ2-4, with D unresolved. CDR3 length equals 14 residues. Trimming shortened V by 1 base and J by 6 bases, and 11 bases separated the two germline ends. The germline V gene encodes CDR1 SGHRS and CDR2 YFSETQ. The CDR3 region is CASSLSWQSNIQYF. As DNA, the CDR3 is TGCGCCAGCAGCTTGAGTTGGCAGTCAAACATTCAGTACTTC.

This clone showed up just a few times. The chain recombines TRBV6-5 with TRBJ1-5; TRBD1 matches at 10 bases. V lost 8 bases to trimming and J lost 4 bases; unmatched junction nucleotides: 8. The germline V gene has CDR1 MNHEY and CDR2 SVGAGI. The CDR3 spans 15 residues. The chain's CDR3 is CASGRDRGRNQPQHF. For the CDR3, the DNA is TGTGCCAGCGGCCGGGACAGGGGTCGGAATCAGCCCCAGCATTTT.

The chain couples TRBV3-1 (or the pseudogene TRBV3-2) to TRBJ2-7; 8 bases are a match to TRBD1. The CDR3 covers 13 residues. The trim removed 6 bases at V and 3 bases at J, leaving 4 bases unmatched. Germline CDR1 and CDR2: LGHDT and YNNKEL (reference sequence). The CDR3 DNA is TGTGCCAGCAGGTATGGACAGGGCTACGAGCAGTACTTC. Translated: CASRYGQGYEQYF.

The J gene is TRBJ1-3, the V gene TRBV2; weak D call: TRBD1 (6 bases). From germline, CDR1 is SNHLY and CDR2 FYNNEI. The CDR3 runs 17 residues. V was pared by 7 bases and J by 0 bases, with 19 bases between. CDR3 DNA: TGTGCCAGCACCCCTACCGGGACATCCTTCTCTGGAAACACCATATATTTT. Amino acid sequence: CASTPTGTSFSGNTIYF. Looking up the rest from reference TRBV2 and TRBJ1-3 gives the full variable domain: EPEVTQTPSHQVTQMGQEVILRCVPISNHLYFYWYRQILGQKVEFLVSFYNNEISEKSEIFDDQFSVERPDGSNFTLKIRSTKLEDSAMYFCASTPTGTSFSGNTIYFGEGSWLTVV.

CDR3 sequence reads: CASSSDSGTPNEQFF. The DNA of the CDR3 is TGTGCCAGCAGCTCAGATAGCGGGACTCCCAATGAGCAGTTCTTC. J is TRBJ2-1 and V is TRBV7-8; 8 nucleotides agree with TRBD2. V shed 4 bases and J 6 bases; nucleotides not matched to a gene: 8. Germline V gene sequence: CDR1 SGHVS, CDR2 FQNEAQ. The CDR3 runs to 15 residues.

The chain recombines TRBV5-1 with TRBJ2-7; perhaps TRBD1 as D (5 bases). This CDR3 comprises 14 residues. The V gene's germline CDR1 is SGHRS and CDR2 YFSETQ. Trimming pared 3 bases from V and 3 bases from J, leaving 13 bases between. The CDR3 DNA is TGCGCCAGCAGCTCTCAGGGTGCCCTCTACGAGCAGTACTTC. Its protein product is CASSSQGALYEQYF.

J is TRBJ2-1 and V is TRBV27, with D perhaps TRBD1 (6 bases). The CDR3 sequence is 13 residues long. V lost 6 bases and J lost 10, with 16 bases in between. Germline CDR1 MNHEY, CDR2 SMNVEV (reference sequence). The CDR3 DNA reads TGTGCCAGCAGCCAAACTGACAGGAGCGAGCAGTTCTTC. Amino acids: CASSQTDRSEQFF.

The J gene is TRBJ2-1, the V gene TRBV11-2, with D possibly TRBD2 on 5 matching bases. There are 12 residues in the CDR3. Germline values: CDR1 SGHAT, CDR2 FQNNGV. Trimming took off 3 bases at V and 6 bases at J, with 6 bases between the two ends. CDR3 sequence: CASSFGSNEQFF. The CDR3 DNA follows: TGTGCCAGCAGCTTTGGGAGCAATGAGCAGTTCTTC.

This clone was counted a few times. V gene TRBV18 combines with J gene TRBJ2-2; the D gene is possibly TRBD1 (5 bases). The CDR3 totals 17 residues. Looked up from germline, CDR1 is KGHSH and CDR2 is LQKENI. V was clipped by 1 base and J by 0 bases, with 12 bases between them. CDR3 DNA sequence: TGTGCCAGCTCACCACTTGCAGGGCCCGCGAACACCGGGGAGCTGTTTTTT. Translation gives CASSPLAGPANTGELFF.

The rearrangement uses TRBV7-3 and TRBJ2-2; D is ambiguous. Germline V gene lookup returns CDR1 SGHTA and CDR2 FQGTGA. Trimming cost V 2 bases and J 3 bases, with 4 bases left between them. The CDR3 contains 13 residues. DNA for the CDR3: TGTGCCAGCAGCTTAGTAGACACCGGGGAGCTGTTTTTT. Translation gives CASSLVDTGELFF.

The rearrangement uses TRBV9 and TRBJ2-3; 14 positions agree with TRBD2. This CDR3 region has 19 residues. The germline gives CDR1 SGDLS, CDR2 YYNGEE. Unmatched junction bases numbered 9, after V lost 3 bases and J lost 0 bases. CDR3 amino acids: CASSGKGLAGVVSTDTQYF. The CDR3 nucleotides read TGTGCCAGCAGCGGTAAGGGACTAGCGGGAGTGGTTAGCACAGATACGCAGTATTTT. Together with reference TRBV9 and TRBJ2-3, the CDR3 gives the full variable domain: DSGVTQTPKHLITATGQRVTLRCSPRSGDLSVYWYQQSLDQGLQFLIQYYNGEERAKGNILERFSAQQFPDLHSELNLSSLELGDSALYFCASSGKGLAGVVSTDTQYFGPGTRLTVL.

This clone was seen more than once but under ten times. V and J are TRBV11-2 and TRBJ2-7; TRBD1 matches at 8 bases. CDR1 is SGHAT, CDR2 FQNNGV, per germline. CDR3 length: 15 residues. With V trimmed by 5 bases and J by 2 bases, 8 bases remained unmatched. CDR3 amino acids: CASSLEPGQAYEQYF. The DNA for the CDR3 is TGTGCCAGCAGCCTCGAACCGGGACAGGCCTACGAGCAGTACTTC.

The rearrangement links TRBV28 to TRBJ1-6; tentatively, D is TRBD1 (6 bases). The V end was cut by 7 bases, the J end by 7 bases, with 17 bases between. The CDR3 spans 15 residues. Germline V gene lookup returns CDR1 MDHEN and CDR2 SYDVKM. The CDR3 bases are TGTGCCAGCACTCCACAGGGAAACTCGAATTCACCCCTCCACTTT. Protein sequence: CASTPQGNSNSPLHF. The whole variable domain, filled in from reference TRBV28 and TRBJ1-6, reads DVKVTQSSRYLVKRTGEKVFLECVQDMDHENMFWYRQDPGLGLRLIYFSYDVKMKEKGDIPEGYSVSREKKERFSLILESASTNQTSMYLCASTPQGNSNSPLHFGNGTRLTVT.

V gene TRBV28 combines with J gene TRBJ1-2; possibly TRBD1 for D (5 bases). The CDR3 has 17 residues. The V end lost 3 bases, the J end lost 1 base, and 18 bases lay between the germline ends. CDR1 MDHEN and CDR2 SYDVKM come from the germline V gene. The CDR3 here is CASSFGSGGALNYGYTF. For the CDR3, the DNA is TGTGCCAGCAGTTTTGGTAGCGGAGGGGCCCTTAACTATGGCTACACCTTC.

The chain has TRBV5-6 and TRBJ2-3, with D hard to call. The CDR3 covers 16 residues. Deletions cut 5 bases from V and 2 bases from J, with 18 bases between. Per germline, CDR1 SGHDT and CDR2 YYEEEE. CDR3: CASSPLSFRLTDTQYF. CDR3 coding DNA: TGTGCCAGCAGTCCCCTATCATTCCGCCTCACAGATACGCAGTATTTT.

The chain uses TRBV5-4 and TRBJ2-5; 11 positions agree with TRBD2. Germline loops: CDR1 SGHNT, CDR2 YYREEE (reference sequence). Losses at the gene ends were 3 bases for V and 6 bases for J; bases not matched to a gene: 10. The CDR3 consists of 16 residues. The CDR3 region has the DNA TGTGCCAGCAGCTCCTCTAGCGGGAGGTACGGGAAGACCCAGTACTTC. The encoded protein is CASSSSSGRYGKTQYF. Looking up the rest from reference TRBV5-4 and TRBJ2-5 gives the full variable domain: ETGVTQSPTHLIKTRGQQVTLRCSSQSGHNTVSWYQQALGQGPQFIFQYYREEENGRGNFPPRFSGLQFPNYSSELNVNALELDDSALYLCASSSSSGRYGKTQYFGPGTRLLVL.

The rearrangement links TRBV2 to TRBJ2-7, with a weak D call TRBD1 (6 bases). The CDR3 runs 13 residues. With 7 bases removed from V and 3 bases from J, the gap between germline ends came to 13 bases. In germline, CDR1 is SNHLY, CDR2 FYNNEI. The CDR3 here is CASNRDTHYEQYF. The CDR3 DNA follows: TGTGCCAGCAACCGGGACACCCACTACGAGCAGTACTTC.

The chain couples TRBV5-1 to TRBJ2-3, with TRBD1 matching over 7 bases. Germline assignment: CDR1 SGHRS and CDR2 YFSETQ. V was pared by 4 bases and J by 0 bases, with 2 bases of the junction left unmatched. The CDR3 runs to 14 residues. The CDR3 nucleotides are TGCGCCAGCAGCCGGGACAGCAGCACAGATACGCAGTATTTT. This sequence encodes CASSRDSSTDTQYF.

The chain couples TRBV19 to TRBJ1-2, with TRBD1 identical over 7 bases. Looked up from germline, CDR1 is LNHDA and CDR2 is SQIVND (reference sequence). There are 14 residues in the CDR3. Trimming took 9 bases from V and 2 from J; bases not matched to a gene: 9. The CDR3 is CASRQGLINYGYTF. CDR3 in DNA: TGTGCCAGCAGACAGGGACTGATCAACTATGGCTACACCTTC.

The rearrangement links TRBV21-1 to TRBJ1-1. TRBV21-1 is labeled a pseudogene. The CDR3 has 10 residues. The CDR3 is CASSPNKGVF. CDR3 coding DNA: TGTGCCAGCTCCCCAAACAAGGGAGTCTTT.

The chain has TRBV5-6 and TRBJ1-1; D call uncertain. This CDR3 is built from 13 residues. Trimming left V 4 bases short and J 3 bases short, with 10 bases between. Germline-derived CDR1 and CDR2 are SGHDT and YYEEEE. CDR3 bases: TGTGCCAGCAGCCCCGACACCGACACTGAAGCTTTCTTT. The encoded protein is CASSPDTDTEAFF.

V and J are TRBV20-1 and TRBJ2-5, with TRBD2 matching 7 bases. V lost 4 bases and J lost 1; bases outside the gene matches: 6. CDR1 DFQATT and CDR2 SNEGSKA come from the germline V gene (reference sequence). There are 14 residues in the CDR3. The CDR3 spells CSATDGRSQETQYF. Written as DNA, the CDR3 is TGCAGTGCTACTGACGGGAGGTCCCAAGAGACCCAGTACTTC.

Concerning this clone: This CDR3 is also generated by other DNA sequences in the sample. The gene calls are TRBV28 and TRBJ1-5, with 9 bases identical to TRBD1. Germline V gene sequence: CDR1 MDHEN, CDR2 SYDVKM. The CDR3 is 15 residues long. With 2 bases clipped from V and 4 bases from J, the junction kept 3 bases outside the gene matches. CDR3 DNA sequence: TGTGCCAGCAGTTTAGGGACAGGGAGTAATCAGCCCCAGCATTTT. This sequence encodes CASSLGTGSNQPQHF. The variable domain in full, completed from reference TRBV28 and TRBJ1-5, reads DVKVTQSSRYLVKRTGEKVFLECVQDMDHENMFWYRQDPGLGLRLIYFSYDVKMKEKGDIPEGYSVSREKKERFSLILESASTNQTSMYLCASSLGTGSNQPQHFGDGTRLSIL.

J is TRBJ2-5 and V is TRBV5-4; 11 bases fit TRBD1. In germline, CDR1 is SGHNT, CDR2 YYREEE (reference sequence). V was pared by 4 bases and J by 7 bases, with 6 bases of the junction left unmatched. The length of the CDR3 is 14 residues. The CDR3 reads CASSPGQGAGTQYF. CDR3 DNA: TGTGCCAGCAGCCCCGGACAGGGGGCCGGGACCCAGTACTTC.

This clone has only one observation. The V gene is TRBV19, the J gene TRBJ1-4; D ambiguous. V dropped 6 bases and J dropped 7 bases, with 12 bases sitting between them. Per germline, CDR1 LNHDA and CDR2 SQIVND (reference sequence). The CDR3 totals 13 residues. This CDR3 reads CASSRERGEKLFF. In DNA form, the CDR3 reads TGTGCCAGTAGCCGGGAACGGGGTGAAAAACTGTTTTTT.

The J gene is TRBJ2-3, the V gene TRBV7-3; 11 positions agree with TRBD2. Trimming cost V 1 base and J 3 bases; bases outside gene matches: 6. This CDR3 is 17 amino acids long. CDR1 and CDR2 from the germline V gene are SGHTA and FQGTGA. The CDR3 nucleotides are TGTGCCAGCAGCTTAAGCCCCGGGACTAGCGGAACAGATACGCAGTATTTT. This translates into CASSLSPGTSGTDTQYF.

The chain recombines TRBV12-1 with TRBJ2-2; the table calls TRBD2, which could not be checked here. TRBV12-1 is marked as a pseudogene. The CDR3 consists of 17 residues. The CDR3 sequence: CASSTGRSGRNTGELFF. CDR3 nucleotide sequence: TGTGCCAGCAGCACCGGAAGGAGCGGGAGGAACACCGGGGAGCTGTTTTTT.